The 25 T cell receptor beta chains listed next were all sequenced from one sample in a study of OX40 agonist ivuxolimab in advanced cancers. Some clones are missing from TCRdb's copy, which holds only in-frame ones; the method was immunoSEQ multiplex PCR. Of fewer than 95,000 clones in the sample, 92% are singletons; the top ten hold 3% to 3.5%. The sample was CD4+ or CD8+ T cells sorted from blood, taken in a trial of the OX40 agonist ivuxolimab. These receptors were collected from an adult with an advanced solid tumor such as melanoma, head and neck, liver or kidney cancer.

The chain combines TRBV5-1 with TRBJ2-7, with 10 nucleotides matching TRBD1. CDR1 and CDR2 from the germline V gene are SGHRS and YFSETQ. With V trimmed by 2 bases and J by 7 bases, 6 bases remained unmatched. The CDR3 has 14 amino acids. CDR3 residues: CASSFRQGAEEQYF. CDR3 nucleotides: TGCGCCAGCAGCTTTCGACAGGGGGCGGAAGAGCAGTACTTC.

The gene calls are TRBV6-1 and TRBJ1-1; no clear D. Between the trimmed V and J ends, which lost 1 base and 7 bases, there was a span of 4 bases. The CDR3 is 11 residues long. The germline V gene encodes CDR1 MNHNS and CDR2 SASEGT. This CDR3 reads CASSEGYEAFF. The CDR3 bases are TGTGCCAGCAGTGAAGGGTATGAAGCTTTCTTT.

V is TRBV27 and J is TRBJ2-7; the D gene is possibly TRBD1 (5 bases). CDR1 MNHEY and CDR2 SMNVEV come from the germline V gene (reference sequence). The ends were cut back, 2 bases at V and 2 bases at J, with 10 bases in the middle. This CDR3 region has 14 residues. CDR3 in amino acids: CASSLRQGPYEQYF. The CDR3 DNA is TGTGCCAGCAGTTTAAGGCAGGGCCCCTACGAGCAGTACTTC.

This rearrangement joins TRBV4-1 to TRBJ2-7; D is ambiguous. With 0 bases removed from V and 0 bases from J, the gap between germline ends came to 18 bases. CDR1 is MGHRA and CDR2 is YSYEKL in the germline V gene. CDR3 size: 18 residues. DNA for the CDR3: TGCGCCAGCAGCCAAGAAGGCGGACCTTACTTAAGCTCCTACGAGCAGTACTTC. It codes for CASSQEGGPYLSSYEQYF.

The chain is built from TRBV9 and TRBJ2-3; D is possibly TRBD1 (6 bases). V gave up 0 bases and J gave up 4 bases, with 12 bases separating them. CDR3 length: 15 residues. Germline V CDR1 and CDR2: SGDLS, YYNGEE. In DNA form, the CDR3 reads TGTGCCAGCAGCGTAGACATGGGGGCGGCAGATACGCAGTATTTT. It is translated as CASSVDMGAADTQYF.

The chain carries TRBV6-1 and TRBJ1-1; 7 bases are a match to TRBD1. With V trimmed by 5 bases and J by 3 bases, 6 bases remained unmatched. The CDR3 loop spans 14 amino acids. Looked up from germline, CDR1 is MNHNS and CDR2 is SASEGT. CDR3 DNA sequence: TGTGCCAGCAGTACCTCCAGGGGGTACACTGAAGCTTTCTTT. Encoded protein: CASSTSRGYTEAFF.

In nucleotides, the CDR3 is TGTGCCAGCAGTTACTCAGAGGGGGCCGACGAGCAGTACTTC. Amino acid sequence: CASSYSEGADEQYF. V and J are TRBV6-5 and TRBJ2-7; 7 bases fit TRBD1. In germline, CDR1 is MNHEY, CDR2 SVGAGI. Unmatched junction bases numbered 4, after V lost 0 bases and J lost 5 bases. The CDR3 has 14 amino acids.

CDR3 DNA: TGTGCCAGTAGTTTTTGGACAGGGAGCCAAGAGACCCAGTACTTC. It is translated as CASSFWTGSQETQYF. V gene TRBV19 combines with J gene TRBJ2-5; 8 nucleotides agree with TRBD1. V lost 5 bases to trimming and J lost 1 base; unmatched junction nucleotides: 6. This CDR3 has 15 residues. The germline gives CDR1 LNHDA, CDR2 SQIVND (reference sequence).

The CDR3 loop is CASSQDVTGLEDTQYF. The CDR3 DNA reads as TGCGCCAGCAGCCAAGACGTGACAGGGTTGGAAGATACGCAGTATTTT. The genes are TRBV4-3 and TRBJ2-3; 7 bases agree with TRBD1. This CDR3 has 16 amino acids. Trimming removed 0 bases from V and 5 bases from J; junction bases left unmatched: 8. The germline gives CDR1 LGHNA, CDR2 YSLEER.

The V and J genes are TRBV30 and TRBJ1-1; 7 nucleotides match TRBD1. Per the germline V gene, CDR1 is GTSNPN and CDR2 is SVGIG (reference sequence). V lost 1 base to trimming and J lost 5 bases; unmatched junction nucleotides: 7. The CDR3 is 14 amino acids. CDR3 DNA: TGTGCCTGGAGTGAGACAGGGTACAGGACTGAAGCTTTCTTT. Its protein product is CAWSETGYRTEAFF.

The genes are TRBV20-1 and TRBJ1-2; no clear D gene. This CDR3 contains 11 residues. From germline, CDR1 is DFQATT and CDR2 SNEGSKA (reference sequence). Trimming cost V 3 bases and J 1 base, with 3 bases left between them. The CDR3 DNA reads as TGCAGTGCTAGTGATAACTATGGCTACACCTTC. It is translated as CSASDNYGYTF.

This chain links TRBV5-4 with TRBJ2-7; possible D gene TRBD1, 5 bases. V lost 2 bases, J lost 3 bases, and 6 bases lay in between. The CDR3 totals 12 residues. The V gene's germline CDR1 is SGHNT and CDR2 YYREEE (reference sequence). The CDR3 protein is CASSFQGYEQYF. CDR3 DNA: TGTGCCAGCAGCTTTCAGGGCTACGAGCAGTACTTC.

The chain has TRBV5-1 and TRBJ1-1; 7 nucleotides align to TRBD1. The CDR3 is 14 amino acids. With 3 bases clipped from V and 6 bases from J, the junction kept 8 bases outside the gene matches. CDR1 is SGHRS and CDR2 is YFSETQ in the germline V gene. The DNA of the CDR3 is TGCGCCAGCAGCTACACAGGGGACGGGGCTGAAGCTTTCTTT. It specifies CASSYTGDGAEAFF.

The rearrangement joins TRBV4-1 to TRBJ2-7; weak D call: TRBD2 (5 bases). In germline, CDR1 is MGHRA, CDR2 YSYEKL. CDR3 length: 15 amino acids. V was pared by 0 bases and J by 4 bases, with 13 bases between. The CDR3: CASSQDGLEIYEQYF. CDR3 bases: TGCGCCAGCAGCCAAGATGGACTTGAGATTTACGAGCAGTACTTC.

For the CDR3, the DNA is TGTGCCAGCAGCTTTATGGCTAGCGGGAGGGCCGGGGAGCTGTTTTTT. Translation gives CASSFMASGRAGELFF. The V and J genes are TRBV7-6 and TRBJ2-2, with TRBD2 matching over 12 bases. This CDR3 has 16 residues. V lost 3 bases and J lost 6; bases outside the gene matches: 5. Per the germline V gene, CDR1 is SGHVS and CDR2 is FNYEAQ.

V and J are TRBV6-5 and TRBJ1-1; D is unresolved. The CDR3 is 15 residues long. CDR1 is MNHEY, CDR2 SVGAGI, per germline. V lost 0 bases to trimming and J lost 0 bases, with 8 bases between them. CDR3 sequence (DNA): TGTGCCAGCAGTTACTCAGAGCAGATGAACACTGAAGCTTTCTTT. Protein product: CASSYSEQMNTEAFF.

The chain is built from TRBV12-5 and TRBJ1-6; D remains unclear. Germline loops: CDR1 LGHNT, CDR2 FRNRAP. The CDR3 contains 16 residues. Trimming shortened V by 7 bases and J by 1 base, and 14 bases separated the two germline ends. As DNA, the CDR3 is TGTGCTAGTGCCCTGCTGGGTTGGTCCTATAATTCACCCCTCCACTTT. This codes for CASALLGWSYNSPLHF.

The chain combines TRBV9 with TRBJ2-1, with D maybe TRBD1 (5 bases). The CDR3 has 13 residues. The V end lost 1 base, the J end lost 10 bases, and 12 bases lay between the germline ends. Germline CDR1 SGDLS, CDR2 YYNGEE. The CDR3 DNA reads TGTGCCAGCAGCGTACACCCCGCAGGGGAGCAGTTCTTC. Its protein is CASSVHPAGEQFF.

This clone was seen only a few times. This sequence joins TRBV19 and TRBJ1-1, with TRBD1 as a possible D gene (6 bases). Germline V CDR1 and CDR2: LNHDA, SQIVND (reference sequence). CDR3 size: 12 residues. V lost 3 bases to trimming and J lost 8 bases, with 10 bases between them. Here the CDR3 DNA reads TGTGCCAGTAGTATGGGGGCGTCGGAAGCTTTCTTT. As protein: CASSMGASEAFF.

This clone turned up a few times. This chain links TRBV5-4 with TRBJ1-2; TRBD1 is a possible D gene (6 bases). Germline lookup yields CDR1 SGHNT and CDR2 YYREEE (reference sequence). CDR3 length: 14 amino acids. Between the trimmed V and J ends, which lost 0 bases and 8 bases, there was a span of 14 bases. In nucleotides, the CDR3 is TGTGCCAGCAGCTTGGAGTCAGGGGCCGCGGGCTACACCTTC. Translated, it gives CASSLESGAAGYTF.

J is TRBJ2-3 and V is TRBV2, with 9 bases fitting TRBD2. Losses at the gene ends were 0 bases for V and 2 bases for J; bases not matched to a gene: 15. The CDR3 is made up of 20 amino acids. Germline CDR1 and CDR2: SNHLY and FYNNEI. This CDR3 is CASSEAGNGPSGDSTDTQYF. The CDR3 DNA follows: TGTGCCAGCAGTGAAGCGGGGAATGGACCTAGCGGGGACTCCACAGATACGCAGTATTTT. The variable domain in full, with the rest retrieved from reference TRBV2 and TRBJ2-3, is EPEVTQTPSHQVTQMGQEVILRCVPISNHLYFYWYRQILGQKVEFLVSFYNNEISEKSEIFDDQFSVERPDGSNFTLKIRSTKLEDSAMYFCASSEAGNGPSGDSTDTQYFGPGTRLTVL.

V is TRBV7-9 and J is TRBJ2-3; 10 bases align to TRBD2. CDR1 is SEHNR, CDR2 FQNEAQ, per germline (reference sequence). The V and J ends lost 4 bases and 0 bases, in that order; junction bases with no gene match: 10. This CDR3 has 18 amino acids. The CDR3 loop is CASSSIGAGLASTDTQYF. Here the CDR3 DNA reads TGTGCCAGCAGCTCCATCGGGGCGGGACTAGCGAGCACAGATACGCAGTATTTT.

V gene TRBV19 combines with J gene TRBJ2-7, with D unresolved. This CDR3 spans 14 amino acids. Germline V gene sequence: CDR1 LNHDA, CDR2 SQIVND (reference sequence). Trimming took off 3 bases at V and 3 bases at J, with 12 bases between the two ends. The CDR3 DNA follows: TGTGCCAGTAGTATGGCACTGTGGGGCTACGAGCAGTACTTC. It yields the protein CASSMALWGYEQYF.

This chain joins TRBV4-3 and TRBJ2-7; a weak D match, TRBD2 (7 bases). Germline-derived CDR1 and CDR2 are LGHNA and YSLEER. The CDR3 totals 15 residues. V was trimmed by 0 bases and J by 6 bases, leaving 15 bases between them. The CDR3 bases are TGCGCCAGCAGCCAAGATTCAGGGGAGGGAAGCGAGCAGTACTTC. Translation gives CASSQDSGEGSEQYF.

Written as DNA, the CDR3 is TGTGCCAGCAGCCTTTCGGACAGGCCCAACACTGAAGCTTTCTTT. Its protein is CASSLSDRPNTEAFF. The chain joins TRBV5-6 to TRBJ1-1; 7 nucleotides agree with TRBD1. Trimming cost V 4 bases and J 2 bases; bases outside gene matches: 8. The germline V gene encodes CDR1 SGHDT and CDR2 YYEEEE. The CDR3 is made up of 15 amino acids.